The rows below give T cell receptor beta chains drawn from one sample of a study of blood T cell repertoires in COVID-19. TCRdb keeps only in-frame clones here, not all; method: immunoSEQ multiplex PCR. The table has around 300,000 clones, 87% seen once. The source material was PBMCs or T cells enriched from blood (not recorded which). The receptors come from a young woman who had recovered from COVID-19. Each CDR3 is given with its conserved first and last residue. The order of the fields is CDR3 DNA, CDR3 protein, clone size, J gene, V gene, D gene. The D gene is left open where the match is weak. Clone size is not always given. Where it is, it says once, few, many or a class for expanded clones.

cdr3_nt: TGTGCCAGCAGCGTAGCGTTGGGGGACAGGGAAGAAAAACTGTTTTTT; cdr3_aa: CASSVALGDREEKLFF; clone_size: -; j_call: TRBJ1-4; v_call: TRBV9; d_call: TRBD1
cdr3_nt: TGTGCCAGCAGCTTAGGCGGGTTTGCGGGGGCATATGGCTACACCTTC; cdr3_aa: CASSLGGFAGAYGYTF; clone_size: -; j_call: TRBJ1-2; v_call: TRBV7-2; d_call: -
cdr3_nt: TGTGCCTGGAGTATAACAGGGTACTCCTATAATTCACCCCTCCACTTT; cdr3_aa: CAWSITGYSYNSPLHF; clone_size: -; j_call: TRBJ1-6; v_call: TRBV30; d_call: -
cdr3_nt: TGTGCCAGCAGTTCAGGGGTCGGGCAGGGGCTTGGCTACACCTTC; cdr3_aa: CASSSGVGQGLGYTF; clone_size: -; j_call: TRBJ1-2; v_call: TRBV2; d_call: -
cdr3_nt: TGTGCCAGCAGTCCAGGAGGTCCCTACAATGAGCAGTTCTTC; cdr3_aa: CASSPGGPYNEQFF; clone_size: -; j_call: TRBJ2-1; v_call: TRBV5-6; d_call: -
cdr3_nt: TGTGCCAGCAGTATCCACGGGACAGCACAAGAGACCCAGTACTTC; cdr3_aa: CASSIHGTAQETQYF; clone_size: -; j_call: TRBJ2-5; v_call: TRBV27; d_call: TRBD1
cdr3_nt: TGCGCCAGCAGCTTGGATTACGTAGCTAATACGCAGTATTTT; cdr3_aa: CASSLDYVANTQYF; clone_size: -; j_call: TRBJ2-3; v_call: TRBV5-1; d_call: -
cdr3_nt: TGTGCCAGCAGCTTAGGGACAGGGGGGACTGAGCAGTTCTTC; cdr3_aa: CASSLGTGGTEQFF; clone_size: -; j_call: TRBJ2-1; v_call: TRBV11-1; d_call: TRBD1
cdr3_nt: TGTGCCAGCAGCCAAGGACTCCCGCCGGAGACCCAGTACTTC; cdr3_aa: CASSQGLPPETQYF; clone_size: -; j_call: TRBJ2-5; v_call: TRBV7-2; d_call: -
cdr3_nt: TGTGCCAGCAGCTTAAATAGCGCCAGCGAGCAGTACTTC; cdr3_aa: CASSLNSASEQYF; clone_size: -; j_call: TRBJ2-7; v_call: TRBV11-3; d_call: -
cdr3_nt: TGTGCCAGCGGCGCGGGAAGCACAGATACGCAGTATTTT; cdr3_aa: CASGAGSTDTQYF; clone_size: few; j_call: TRBJ2-3; v_call: TRBV12-3/TRBV12-4; d_call: -
cdr3_nt: TGTGCCACCCAAAGGTCGGGGGGTAAATCCTACGAGCAGTACTTC; cdr3_aa: CATQRSGGKSYEQYF; clone_size: -; j_call: TRBJ2-7; v_call: TRBV19; d_call: TRBD2
cdr3_nt: TGTGCCAGCAGCCCATCGGGACTTTCATCGACTTTCTTT; cdr3_aa: CASSPSGLSSTFF; clone_size: -; j_call: TRBJ1-1; v_call: TRBV6-2/TRBV6-3; d_call: -
cdr3_nt: TGTGCCACCAGCAGAGATGGACGGGACAGGGACGAGCAGTTCTTC; cdr3_aa: CATSRDGRDRDEQFF; clone_size: -; j_call: TRBJ2-1; v_call: TRBV15; d_call: TRBD1
cdr3_nt: TGTGCCAGCAGCCCCGGCAAGGACAGGGGGTTAGGGGAGACCCAGTACTTC; cdr3_aa: CASSPGKDRGLGETQYF; clone_size: -; j_call: TRBJ2-5; v_call: TRBV5-4; d_call: TRBD1
cdr3_nt: TGTGCCATCAGTGGTTCTAGCGGGGGTAGCACAGATACGCAGTATTTT; cdr3_aa: CAISGSSGGSTDTQYF; clone_size: once; j_call: TRBJ2-3; v_call: TRBV10-3; d_call: TRBD2
cdr3_nt: TGTGCCAGCGTAACAGACAACACCGGGGAGCTGTTTTTT; cdr3_aa: CASVTDNTGELFF; clone_size: -; j_call: TRBJ2-2; v_call: TRBV2; d_call: -
cdr3_nt: TGTGCCAGCAGCCAAGAAGGGCACTTAGCGGGGGGGCCGAATACGCAGTATTTT; cdr3_aa: CASSQEGHLAGGPNTQYF; clone_size: -; j_call: TRBJ2-3; v_call: TRBV4-2; d_call: TRBD2
cdr3_nt: TGTGCCAGCTCACCGAGCAGGGCGAACACTGAAGCTTTCTTT; cdr3_aa: CASSPSRANTEAFF; clone_size: -; j_call: TRBJ1-1; v_call: TRBV18; d_call: -
cdr3_nt: TGTGCCATCTCCAAGGGACTAGCGGGGGGGCGTGAGCAGTTCTTC; cdr3_aa: CAISKGLAGGREQFF; clone_size: -; j_call: TRBJ2-1; v_call: TRBV5-8; d_call: TRBD2
cdr3_nt: TGTGCCAGCACCCTGTTAACGGGGAACACCGGGGAGCTGTTTTTT; cdr3_aa: CASTLLTGNTGELFF; clone_size: -; j_call: TRBJ2-2; v_call: TRBV2; d_call: -
cdr3_nt: TGTGCCAGCACCCTGGGACTGCATAAACTGTTTTTT; cdr3_aa: CASTLGLHKLFF; clone_size: -; j_call: TRBJ1-4; v_call: TRBV12-3/TRBV12-4; d_call: -
cdr3_nt: TGTGCCAGCAGCTACGGAGCTGTGTCGGGCTACACCTTC; cdr3_aa: CASSYGAVSGYTF; clone_size: -; j_call: TRBJ1-2; v_call: TRBV6-5; d_call: -
cdr3_nt: TGTGCCAGCACCTTGGGACAGGGGTATCGGGACTATGGCTACACCTTC; cdr3_aa: CASTLGQGYRDYGYTF; clone_size: -; j_call: TRBJ1-2; v_call: TRBV9; d_call: TRBD1
cdr3_nt: TGTGCCAGCAGTTTAACCCCGGGGAGAACTGAAGCTTTCTTT; cdr3_aa: CASSLTPGRTEAFF; clone_size: few; j_call: TRBJ1-1; v_call: TRBV28; d_call: -
cdr3_nt: TGCGCCAGCAGCCTCTCCCCGAGACTAGCCGGGGAGACCCAGTACTTC; cdr3_aa: CASSLSPRLAGETQYF; clone_size: -; j_call: TRBJ2-5; v_call: TRBV5-1; d_call: TRBD2
cdr3_nt: TGCAGTGCTAGTGGGGGGGTAAACACTGAAGCTTTCTTT; cdr3_aa: CSASGGVNTEAFF; clone_size: once; j_call: TRBJ1-1; v_call: TRBV20-1; d_call: -
cdr3_nt: TGTGCCAGCAGCTTAGCTTCCGGCTCGGGTGAGCAGTTCTTC; cdr3_aa: CASSLASGSGEQFF; clone_size: -; j_call: TRBJ2-1; v_call: TRBV7-9; d_call: -
cdr3_nt: TGTGCCAGTAGTTGGACAGACTATGGCTACACCTTC; cdr3_aa: CASSWTDYGYTF; clone_size: -; j_call: TRBJ1-2; v_call: TRBV19; d_call: -
cdr3_nt: TGTGCCACCGAAAGTTCGACACGGCGTGTGGAGCTGTTTTTT; cdr3_aa: CATESSTRRVELFF; clone_size: -; j_call: TRBJ2-2; v_call: TRBV15; d_call: -
cdr3_nt: TGTGCCAGTAGTCATCCAGGCTTGAACACTGAAGCTTTCTTT; cdr3_aa: CASSHPGLNTEAFF; clone_size: once; j_call: TRBJ1-1; v_call: TRBV19; d_call: -
cdr3_nt: TGCAGCGCCCCAAGGGGAGGCCTATATGGCTACACCTTC; cdr3_aa: CSAPRGGLYGYTF; clone_size: once; j_call: TRBJ1-2; v_call: TRBV29-1; d_call: -
cdr3_nt: TGCGCCAGCAGCTTTACTCCCGGGACAGGGGATGAAAAACTGTTTTTT; cdr3_aa: CASSFTPGTGDEKLFF; clone_size: -; j_call: TRBJ1-4; v_call: TRBV5-1; d_call: TRBD1
cdr3_nt: TGTGCCAGCAGTGAAGCGTGGCAAATCTCTGGAAACACCATATATTTT; cdr3_aa: CASSEAWQISGNTIYF; clone_size: once; j_call: TRBJ1-3; v_call: TRBV2; d_call: -
cdr3_nt: TGTGCCAGCAGCTTACACAGGGTATCGGCGCAGTACTTC; cdr3_aa: CASSLHRVSAQYF; clone_size: -; j_call: TRBJ2-7; v_call: TRBV7-2; d_call: -
cdr3_nt: TGTGCCAGCAGCCTCACAGGGCACAATCAGCCCCAGCATTTT; cdr3_aa: CASSLTGHNQPQHF; clone_size: -; j_call: TRBJ1-5; v_call: TRBV6-5; d_call: -
cdr3_nt: TGTGCCAGCTCACCAGCAGGGCGCTCTGGAAACACCATATATTTT; cdr3_aa: CASSPAGRSGNTIYF; clone_size: -; j_call: TRBJ1-3; v_call: TRBV18; d_call: -
cdr3_nt: TGTGCCAGCAGTTACTCCCCACAAAACTATGGCTACACCTTC; cdr3_aa: CASSYSPQNYGYTF; clone_size: -; j_call: TRBJ1-2; v_call: TRBV6-5; d_call: -
cdr3_nt: TGTGCCAGCAACCTATTCCGAGCTGGTTGGGGATGGGGGAGGGTAGGAGGTCAGCCCCAGCATTTT; cdr3_aa: CASNLFRAGWGWGRVGGQPQHF; clone_size: -; j_call: TRBJ1-5; v_call: TRBV7-3; d_call: -
cdr3_nt: TGTGCCACCAGCAGGTATGGACAGACAAATCAGCCCCAGCATTTT; cdr3_aa: CATSRYGQTNQPQHF; clone_size: -; j_call: TRBJ1-5; v_call: TRBV15; d_call: -
cdr3_nt: TGTGCCACCAGGCCCGCAGGGGGCGTCTATGGCTACACCTTC; cdr3_aa: CATRPAGGVYGYTF; clone_size: -; j_call: TRBJ1-2; v_call: TRBV24-1; d_call: TRBD1
cdr3_nt: TGTGCCAGCAGCTCCGGCGGGGGGGCCTACAATGAGCAGTTCTTC; cdr3_aa: CASSSGGGAYNEQFF; clone_size: -; j_call: TRBJ2-1; v_call: TRBV9; d_call: TRBD2
cdr3_nt: TGCAGCGTGGCCACAGGGGCTGGGGCCAACGTCCTGACTTTC; cdr3_aa: CSVATGAGANVLTF; clone_size: -; j_call: TRBJ2-6; v_call: TRBV29-1; d_call: TRBD1
cdr3_nt: TGTGCCAGCAGCTTGGAACAGGGGGGGAGGTCACCCCTCCACTTT; cdr3_aa: CASSLEQGGRSPLHF; clone_size: -; j_call: TRBJ1-6; v_call: TRBV5-4; d_call: TRBD1
cdr3_nt: TGTGCCAGCAGCTTAGCGGGCATCGTCTCCTACAATGAGCAGTTCTTC; cdr3_aa: CASSLAGIVSYNEQFF; clone_size: once; j_call: TRBJ2-1; v_call: TRBV7-8; d_call: -
cdr3_nt: TGTGCCAGCAGCCCCCCTGAGGGGGCACGTCAGCCCCAGCATTTT; cdr3_aa: CASSPPEGARQPQHF; clone_size: -; j_call: TRBJ1-5; v_call: TRBV6-6; d_call: TRBD1
cdr3_nt: TGCGCCAGCAGCCTAAGGGGCAATGAGCAGTTCTTC; cdr3_aa: CASSLRGNEQFF; clone_size: few; j_call: TRBJ2-1; v_call: TRBV4-1; d_call: -
cdr3_nt: TGCGCCAGCAGCCTAAGCACTGTGAGCACCGGGGAGCTGTTTTTT; cdr3_aa: CASSLSTVSTGELFF; clone_size: -; j_call: TRBJ2-2; v_call: TRBV4-1; d_call: -
cdr3_nt: TGTGCCAGCAGTCGGGACAGGGCCGACGGCTACACCTTC; cdr3_aa: CASSRDRADGYTF; clone_size: -; j_call: TRBJ1-2; v_call: TRBV5-4; d_call: TRBD1
cdr3_nt: TGTGCCAGCAGCCTCGCCTATTACGAGCAGTACTTC; cdr3_aa: CASSLAYYEQYF; clone_size: -; j_call: TRBJ2-7; v_call: TRBV7-9; d_call: -
cdr3_nt: TGCAGTGCTAGTTTACAGGCCATGAACACTGAAGCTTTCTTT; cdr3_aa: CSASLQAMNTEAFF; clone_size: -; j_call: TRBJ1-1; v_call: TRBV20-1; d_call: -
cdr3_nt: TGTGCCAGCAGCCTGGCCGGGGGACGGAACACTGAAGCTTTCTTT; cdr3_aa: CASSLAGGRNTEAFF; clone_size: -; j_call: TRBJ1-1; v_call: TRBV5-4; d_call: -
cdr3_nt: TGTGCCAGCAGTTTTAACAGGGCCGGGACCTATGGCTACACCTTC; cdr3_aa: CASSFNRAGTYGYTF; clone_size: -; j_call: TRBJ1-2; v_call: TRBV6-5; d_call: -
cdr3_nt: TGTGCCAGCAGTGAAGCAGCAGGGTCCTACGAGCAGTACTTC; cdr3_aa: CASSEAAGSYEQYF; clone_size: once; j_call: TRBJ2-7; v_call: TRBV2; d_call: -
cdr3_nt: TGTGCCACCAGCTCTACTACGCGGGGGGGGGAGACCCAGTACTTC; cdr3_aa: CATSSTTRGGETQYF; clone_size: -; j_call: TRBJ2-5; v_call: TRBV11-1; d_call: TRBD2
cdr3_nt: TGTGCCAGCAGCTCACGGCGGGGGGTCACAGATACGCAGTATTTT; cdr3_aa: CASSSRRGVTDTQYF; clone_size: -; j_call: TRBJ2-3; v_call: TRBV11-2; d_call: TRBD2
cdr3_nt: TGTGCCAGCAGTCCGACCGGCTCAGGGGGCCACGAGCAGTACTTC; cdr3_aa: CASSPTGSGGHEQYF; clone_size: -; j_call: TRBJ2-7; v_call: TRBV6-5; d_call: TRBD1
cdr3_nt: TGTGCCAGCAGCCCGATAGGGGCGAAGAATTCACCCCTCCACTTT; cdr3_aa: CASSPIGAKNSPLHF; clone_size: -; j_call: TRBJ1-6; v_call: TRBV28; d_call: -
cdr3_nt: TGTGCCAGCAGTTTTATTTTCGGAGGGCCCACTGAAGCTTTCTTT; cdr3_aa: CASSFIFGGPTEAFF; clone_size: -; j_call: TRBJ1-1; v_call: TRBV28; d_call: -